This entry lists 27 T cell receptor beta chains sequenced from one sample in a study of CD8+CD57+ T cells in acquired aplastic anemia. By flow cytometry, patients selected for sequencing had shown an expansion of CD8+CD57+ cells. The use of genomic DNA as template underpinned the TCR beta VDJ and CDR3 profiling. Each CDR3 protein gets one entry after TCRdb re-called the reads with MiXCR. The sample contains about 240,000 distinct CDR3 sequences, 45% to 50% of which appear only once. The specimen sequenced was sorted CD4+, CD8+, or CD8+CD57+ T cells (not recorded which) from PBMCs. The receptors stem from a human donor with aplastic anemia.

The sample holds many counts of this clonotype. This chain joins TRBV7-9 and TRBJ1-2; no definite D call. V was shortened by 0 bases and J by 6 bases, with 8 bases between the two germline ends. This CDR3 region has 13 residues. Per germline, CDR1 SEHNR and CDR2 FQNEAQ (reference sequence). CDR3 bases: TGTGCCAGCAGCTTAGCGCCCAAAGATGGCTACACCTTC. As protein: CASSLAPKDGYTF. The entire variable domain, with the rest obtained from reference TRBV7-9 and TRBJ1-2, is as follows: DTGVSQNPRHKITKRGQNVTFRCDPISEHNRLYWYRQTLGQGPEFLTYFQNEAQLEKSRLLSDRFSAERPKGSFSTLEIQRTEQGDSAMYLCASSLAPKDGYTFGSGTRLTVV.

This clonotype was detected ten times or more. The chain joins TRBV9 to TRBJ1-2; TRBD1 aligns across 9 bases. This CDR3 spans 15 amino acids. The V and J ends lost 2 bases and 6 bases, in that order; junction bases with no gene match: 8. The germline V gene has CDR1 SGDLS and CDR2 YYNGEE. The CDR3 DNA follows: TGTGCCAGCAGCGTTTCGGACAGGGGAGTGGATGGCTACACCTTC. It encodes CASSVSDRGVDGYTF.

The chain employs TRBV4-3 and TRBJ2-3; 11 bases are shared with TRBD2. The ends lost 0 bases at V and 5 bases at J; junction bases unmatched: 10. The germline gives CDR1 LGHNA, CDR2 YSLEER. The CDR3 contains 18 residues. The chain's CDR3 is CASSQDEGSGGVRDTQYF. In DNA form, the CDR3 reads TGCGCCAGCAGCCAAGATGAAGGTAGCGGGGGGGTGAGAGATACGCAGTATTTT.

J is TRBJ2-3 and V is TRBV20-1; 9 bases map to TRBD1. This CDR3 contains 13 residues. Germline V lookup: CDR1 DFQATT, CDR2 SNEGSKA (reference sequence). V lost 6 bases and J lost 6; bases outside the gene matches: 7. CDR3 nucleotide sequence: TGCAGTGCGGCACAGGGGGCTGGGGATACGCAGTATTTT. This gives the protein CSAAQGAGDTQYF.

This clonotype was recorded a few times. At one end the junction does not follow the germline gene, possibly because of a read error. The chain combines TRBV10-3 with TRBJ1-2, with 12 bases identical to TRBD1. CDR1 and CDR2 from the germline V gene are ENHRY and SYGVKD. The CDR3 is 18 amino acids. The CDR3 sequence: CAISEKTGTGGYNYGCTF. CDR3 DNA: TGTGCCATCAGTGAGAAAACCGGGACAGGGGGCTATAACTATGGCTGCACCTTC.

V is TRBV4-2 and J is TRBJ1-2; no firm D call. Trimming shortened V by 4 bases and J by 3 bases, and 18 bases separated the two germline ends. The germline CDR1 and CDR2 sequences are LGHNA and YNFKEQ. The CDR3 totals 16 residues. The CDR3 here is CASSREGTSSDYGYTF. DNA of the CDR3: TGTGCCAGCAGCCGAGAGGGAACGTCCAGTGACTATGGCTACACCTTC.

This clonotype was found many times. The V and J genes are TRBV4-3 and TRBJ2-7, with D uncertain. Trimming took 3 bases from V and 3 from J, leaving 9 bases between them. CDR3 length equals 13 residues. Germline CDR1 LGHNA, CDR2 YSLEER. CDR3 nucleotides: TGCGCCAGCAGCCAGGATAACTACTACGAGCAGTACTTC. It encodes CASSQDNYYEQYF.

The chain couples TRBV27 to TRBJ1-2, with D maybe TRBD1 (6 bases). The CDR3 runs to 14 residues. V was clipped by 8 bases and J by 6 bases, with 19 bases between them. CDR1 and CDR2 (germline): MNHEY, SMNVEV (reference sequence). CDR3 DNA sequence: TGTGCCAGCCGGTTTACAGGGATAGGAGATGGCTACACCTTC. It specifies CASRFTGIGDGYTF.

This clonotype occurred many times. The chain links TRBV7-9 to TRBJ1-4, with TRBD1 matching 11 bases. After removal of 6 bases from V and 0 bases from J, the junction contained 9 bases not matched to a gene. The CDR3 sequence is 18 residues long. Germline-derived CDR1 and CDR2 are SEHNR and FQNEAQ (reference sequence). The CDR3 loop is CASRLMGQGVATNEKLFF. DNA of the CDR3: TGTGCCAGCAGATTGATGGGACAGGGGGTAGCAACTAATGAAAAACTGTTTTTT. Variable domain in full (rest from reference TRBV7-9 and TRBJ1-4): DTGVSQNPRHKITKRGQNVTFRCDPISEHNRLYWYRQTLGQGPEFLTYFQNEAQLEKSRLLSDRFSAERPKGSFSTLEIQRTEQGDSAMYLCASRLMGQGVATNEKLFFGSGTQLSVL.

This clonotype was observed many times. The V gene is TRBV6-1, the J gene TRBJ2-1, with 9 bases aligning to TRBD1. Germline trimming cut 4 bases from V and 3 bases from J; bases unmatched to any gene: 4. The CDR3 has 15 residues. Germline CDR1 and CDR2: MNHNS and SASEGT. CDR3 region: CASSVETGGYNEQFF. In DNA, the CDR3 is TGTGCCAGCAGTGTGGAGACAGGGGGCTACAATGAGCAGTTCTTC.

J is TRBJ2-7 and V is TRBV4-2; D assignment may be TRBD1 or TRBD2 (5 bases each). There are 13 residues in the CDR3. The germline gives CDR1 LGHNA, CDR2 YNFKEQ. The V gene lost 1 base and the J gene lost 5 bases, with 9 bases spanning the gap. The CDR3 DNA is TGTGCCAGCAGCCAAGGGGGACCTGACGAGCAGTACTTC. This encodes CASSQGGPDEQYF.

Many counts were recorded for this clonotype. The rearrangement uses TRBV7-2 and TRBJ2-2; 15 bases line up with TRBD2. The CDR3 loop spans 17 amino acids. Germline-derived CDR1 and CDR2 are SGHTA and FQGNSA. The ends lost 5 bases at V and 7 bases at J; junction bases unmatched: 8. The CDR3 spells CASSMGLAGGEFGELFF. As DNA, the CDR3 is TGTGCCAGCAGCATGGGACTAGCGGGAGGAGAATTCGGGGAGCTGTTTTTT.

This clonotype was counted at least ten times. This CDR3 reads CASSPGGPGYQPQHF. DNA for the CDR3: TGTGCCAGCAGCCCCGGGGGCCCCGGGTATCAGCCCCAGCATTTT. The V gene is TRBV14, the J gene TRBJ1-5, with D possibly TRBD1 on 6 matching bases. The CDR3 has 15 residues. Per the germline V gene, CDR1 is SGHDN and CDR2 is FVKESK. Trimming removed 4 bases at V and 5 bases at J, with 15 bases between.

A few counts support this clonotype. This chain links TRBV7-9 with TRBJ2-7; 9 bases fit TRBD1. The V gene's germline CDR1 is SEHNR and CDR2 FQNEAQ (reference sequence). The V and J ends lost 1 base and 3 bases, in that order; junction bases with no gene match: 7. This CDR3 region has 16 residues. The CDR3 DNA reads TGTGCCAGCAGCTTAGGGACAGGGGAAGGGGTCTACGAGCAGTACTTC. It translates to CASSLGTGEGVYEQYF.

This clonotype has just a few counts. The rearrangement joins TRBV30 to TRBJ2-1; 7 bases are shared with TRBD2. The CDR3 totals 14 residues. Germline V gives CDR1 GTSNPN, CDR2 SVGIG (reference sequence). V shed 6 bases and J 2 bases; nucleotides not matched to a gene: 7. The CDR3 loop is CACREGETYNEQFF. As DNA, the CDR3 is TGTGCCTGTAGGGAGGGAGAGACCTACAATGAGCAGTTCTTC.

Only a few counts were recorded for this clonotype. The chain combines TRBV2 with TRBJ1-2; possibly TRBD1 for D (6 bases). CDR3 length: 13 amino acids. Germline CDR1 reads SNHLY; CDR2 reads FYNNEI. Trimming took 11 bases from V and 0 from J, leaving 13 bases between them. CDR3 in DNA: TGTGCCGACGGACAGTCTCCTAACTATGGCTACACCTTC. This gives the protein CADGQSPNYGYTF.

This clonotype was counted ten times or more. The chain combines TRBV7-9 with TRBJ2-5; possible D gene TRBD2, 6 bases. CDR1 and CDR2 (germline): SEHNR, FQNEAQ (reference sequence). The germline V and J ends were trimmed by 11 bases and 0 bases, with 16 bases remaining between them. This CDR3 region has 14 residues. CDR3 DNA: TGTGCCTACGAGGTAGCGGCGTACCAAGAGACCCAGTACTTC. It translates to CAYEVAAYQETQYF.

V and J are TRBV6-5 and TRBJ2-3; D is possibly TRBD1 (5 bases). The CDR3 is made up of 15 amino acids. V lost 0 bases, J lost 4 bases, and 11 bases lay in between. CDR1 is MNHEY and CDR2 is SVGAGI in the germline V gene. CDR3 sequence: CASSYSRADSDTQYF. CDR3 DNA sequence: TGTGCCAGCAGTTACTCCAGGGCGGATTCAGATACGCAGTATTTT.

The rearrangement uses TRBV6-2 or TRBV6-3 and TRBJ1-2; 8 bases are shared with TRBD1. This CDR3 is built from 14 residues. The V gene's germline CDR1 is MNHEY and CDR2 SVGEGT. J gave up 5 bases and V 6 bases, and 8 bases lay outside the gene matches. The CDR3 nucleotides read TGTGCCAGCAGCGCCGGACAGGGAGGGTATGGCTACACCTTC. Amino acids: CASSAGQGGYGYTF.

This chain uses TRBV7-9 with TRBJ2-1, with D perhaps being TRBD1 or TRBD2 (5 bases each). Germline V lookup: CDR1 SEHNR, CDR2 FQNEAQ (reference sequence). Trimming pared 6 bases from V and 6 bases from J, leaving 15 bases between. This CDR3 comprises 14 residues. For the CDR3, the DNA is TGTGCCAGCAGTTATACGCCGGGGCCCAATGAGCAGTTCTTC. Translating gives CASSYTPGPNEQFF.

The V call is TRBV7-8, the J call TRBJ1-5; 7 bases fit TRBD1. CDR1 and CDR2 from the germline V gene are SGHVS and FQNEAQ. The length of the CDR3 is 14 residues. V trimming: 1 base; J trimming: 5 bases; junction bases outside the gene matches: 2. The CDR3 region has the DNA TGTGCCAGCAGCTTAGTTACAGGGGATCAGCCCCAGCATTTT. Encoded protein: CASSLVTGDQPQHF.

V usage is TRBV7-6 and J usage is TRBJ1-2, with TRBD1 identical over 8 bases. The CDR3 is 15 residues long. Trimming at V came to 4 bases and at J to 8 bases, leaving 12 bases not matched to a gene. Looked up from germline, CDR1 is SGHVS and CDR2 is FNYEAQ. CDR3 region: CASSCPVTGADGYTF. CDR3 DNA sequence: TGTGCCAGCAGCTGCCCCGTGACAGGGGCCGACGGCTACACCTTC.

In this sample, this clonotype turned up many times. V gene TRBV7-2 combines with J gene TRBJ2-7; 11 nucleotides align to TRBD1. The V gene end was trimmed by 5 bases and the J gene end by 0 bases; junction bases not matched to a gene: 6. This CDR3 comprises 16 residues. Germline V gene sequence: CDR1 SGHTA, CDR2 FQGNSA. CDR3 DNA sequence: TGTGCCAGCAGCATACCCGGGACAGGGGGCTCCTACGAGCAGTACTTC. Protein: CASSIPGTGGSYEQYF.

V usage is TRBV19 and J usage is TRBJ1-6; 10 positions agree with TRBD1. The germline CDR1 and CDR2 sequences are LNHDA and SQIVND (reference sequence). With V trimmed by 10 bases and J by 7 bases, 4 bases remained unmatched. This CDR3 comprises 13 residues. The CDR3 sequence: CATRQGANSPLHF. CDR3 coding DNA: TGTGCCACTCGACAGGGGGCGAATTCACCCCTCCACTTT.

The genes are TRBV20-1 and TRBJ1-5; no reliable D call. Germline loops: CDR1 DFQATT, CDR2 SNEGSKA (reference sequence). The CDR3 runs 17 residues. Trimming removed 0 bases from V and 14 bases from J, with 29 bases in between. CDR3 bases: TGCAGTGCTAGAGACCCCTCGACTAGCGGGAGGGAGAGGTACGAGCATTTT. This gives the protein CSARDPSTSGRERYEHF.

The genes are TRBV29-1 and TRBJ1-1; TRBD1 is a possible D gene (5 bases). V shed 3 bases and J shed 3 bases, with 26 bases lying between them. Germline CDR1 SQVTM, CDR2 ANQGSEA. This CDR3 is 18 amino acids long. The CDR3 DNA reads TGCAGCGTTGACCCCCGGTCCGGGGCCATAATTATGGACACTGAAGCTTTCTTT. It yields the protein CSVDPRSGAIIMDTEAFF.

The genes are TRBV9 and TRBJ1-5; no reliable D call. CDR3 length equals 15 residues. Trimming left V 0 bases short and J 4 bases short, with 11 bases between. Germline CDR1 and CDR2: SGDLS and YYNGEE. The CDR3 loop is CASSVGTARNQPQHF. CDR3 in DNA: TGTGCCAGCAGCGTAGGGACCGCCCGAAATCAGCCCCAGCATTTT.